One T cell receptor (beta chain) is described in this entry. The assay was immunoSEQ multiplex PCR, and TCRdb's table has in-frame clones only and misses some. The sample lists under 450,000 clones; approximately 95% were seen once. The CDR3 consists of 15 residues. V was trimmed by 4 bases and J by 1 base, leaving 12 bases between them. The germline V gene has CDR1 SGHVS and CDR2 FQNEAQ. This record comes from a study of shared T cell receptors in the human thymus. The chain is built from TRBV7-8 and TRBJ2-3; the D gene is possibly TRBD2 (6 bases). The receptor was derived from a human donor. The sequenced sample was thymocytes. The CDR3 region is CASSSQRARTDTQYF. In DNA, the CDR3 is TGTGCCAGCAGCTCACAGCGGGCCCGCACAGATACGCAGTATTTT.